Below are 16 T cell receptor beta chains sequenced from a single sample in a study of early T cells in non-severe SARS-CoV-2 infection. TCRdb passed the 5' RACE reads through MiXCR, listing each CDR3 protein once. This table has over 25,000 distinct CDR3 sequences, more than 3.5% appearing once. The sample taken for sequencing was whole blood. Receptors were obtained from an adult who was a healthcare worker with PCR-confirmed SARS-CoV-2 infection or an uninfected control (not recorded which).

This clonotype was counted only a few times. The rearrangement joins TRBV2 to TRBJ2-3; TRBD1 aligns across 7 bases. Germline V CDR1 and CDR2: SNHLY, FYNNEI. The CDR3 spans 15 residues. J lost 4 bases, V lost 5 bases, and 9 bases had no gene match. CDR3: CASSRNGDRADTQYF. The CDR3 DNA sequence: TGTGCCAGCAGTCGGAACGGGGACAGAGCAGATACGCAGTATTTT.

This clonotype was seen more than once but under ten times. V and J are TRBV18 and TRBJ2-7; weak D call: TRBD2 (6 bases). Between the trimmed V and J ends, which lost 0 bases and 0 bases, there was a span of 9 bases. This CDR3 spans 15 amino acids. Germline CDR1 reads KGHSH; CDR2 reads LQKENI. The CDR3 nucleotides read TGTGCCAGCTCACCACCGGGACTTAGCTCCTACGAGCAGTACTTC. This gives the protein CASSPPGLSSYEQYF.

This clonotype was seen at least ten times. The chain carries TRBV7-2 and TRBJ2-1; TRBD2 matches at 8 bases. J gave up 8 bases and V 6 bases, and 3 bases lay outside the gene matches. Looked up from germline, CDR1 is SGHTA and CDR2 is FQGNSA. The CDR3 runs 12 residues. CDR3 coding DNA: TGTGCCAGCAGACGAGCGGGAGATGAGCAGTTCTTC. As protein: CASRRAGDEQFF.

This clonotype was picked up many times. The chain uses TRBV11-2 and TRBJ2-2, with D unresolved. Germline CDR1 reads SGHAT; CDR2 reads FQNNGV. The ends were cut back, 0 bases at V and 6 bases at J, with 20 bases in the middle. The CDR3 length is 18 residues. The CDR3 region is CASSLEGLRASTAGELFF. The CDR3 DNA reads as TGTGCCAGCAGCTTAGAGGGTTTAAGGGCCTCAACCGCCGGGGAGCTGTTTTTT.

The genes are TRBV3-1 and TRBJ2-7, with 9 nucleotides matching TRBD1. The CDR3 sequence is 16 residues long. J gave up 9 bases and V 2 bases, and 14 bases lay outside the gene matches. The germline CDR1 and CDR2 sequences are LGHDT and YNNKEL (reference sequence). Written as DNA, the CDR3 is TGTGCCAGCAGCCAATATCACAGGGGGCCCTCCTTCGGGCAGTACTTC. Protein: CASSQYHRGPSFGQYF.

In its sample, this clonotype was seen many times. The gene calls are TRBV20-1 and TRBJ2-7; D is possibly TRBD2 (6 bases). CDR1 DFQATT and CDR2 SNEGSKA come from the germline V gene (reference sequence). The CDR3 contains 14 residues. The V and J ends lost 3 bases and 5 bases respectively, with 17 bases between them. CDR3 residues: CSASKFRGTHEQYF. CDR3 sequence (DNA): TGCAGTGCTAGTAAGTTCCGCGGGACCCACGAGCAGTACTTC.

This clonotype was counted at least ten times. CDR3 sequence reads: CASSLESVSNSPLHF. CDR3 nucleotides: TGCGCCAGCAGCTTGGAGTCGGTCTCTAATTCACCCCTCCACTTT. This chain links TRBV5-1 with TRBJ1-6; D unresolved. Germline V gene sequence: CDR1 SGHRS, CDR2 YFSETQ. This CDR3 spans 15 amino acids. With 0 bases removed from V and 6 bases from J, the gap between germline ends came to 10 bases.

The genes are TRBV5-1 and TRBJ2-2; D may be TRBD1 or TRBD2 (7 bases each). V was pared by 7 bases and J by 4 bases, with 17 bases between. Germline assignment: CDR1 SGHRS and CDR2 YFSETQ. This CDR3 comprises 15 residues. CDR3 loop: CASGSQGGTTGELFF. DNA of the CDR3: TGCGCCAGCGGATCCCAGGGGGGGACCACCGGGGAGCTGTTTTTT.

In this sample, this clonotype turned up a few times. The rearrangement links TRBV27 to TRBJ2-7, with 7 bases lining up with TRBD2. The CDR3 sequence is 13 residues long. Trimming took 8 bases from V and 3 from J; bases not matched to a gene: 7. From germline, CDR1 is MNHEY and CDR2 SMNVEV (reference sequence). The CDR3 region is CASGEREGYEQYF. In DNA, the CDR3 is TGTGCCAGCGGGGAAAGGGAGGGCTACGAGCAGTACTTC.

This clonotype was recorded a few times. The V gene is TRBV20-1, the J gene TRBJ2-7; 7 positions match TRBD1. The V and J ends lost 5 bases and 4 bases, in that order; junction bases with no gene match: 11. The V gene's germline CDR1 is DFQATT and CDR2 SNEGSKA (reference sequence). This CDR3 contains 14 residues. CDR3 sequence: CSARKDRLGYEQYF. The DNA of the CDR3 is TGCAGTGCTCGAAAGGACAGGTTAGGGTACGAGCAGTACTTC.

This clonotype was found many times. The V call is TRBV5-1, the J call TRBJ2-1; 8 positions agree with TRBD2. The CDR3 runs 19 residues. CDR1 is SGHRS and CDR2 is YFSETQ in the germline V gene. V gave up 0 bases and J gave up 0 bases; unmatched junction bases: 11. Written as DNA, the CDR3 is TGCGCCAGCAGCTTGGCGGGAGGGAAAGAGCGGCCCTCCTACAATGAGCAGTTCTTC. It codes for CASSLAGGKERPSYNEQFF. The entire variable domain, with the rest obtained from reference TRBV5-1 and TRBJ2-1, is as follows: KAGVTQTPRYLIKTRGQQVTLSCSPISGHRSVSWYQQTPGQGLQFLFEYFSETQRNKGNFPGRFSGRQFSNSRSEMNVSTLELGDSALYLCASSLAGGKERPSYNEQFFGPGTRLTVL.

The gene calls are TRBV7-2 and TRBJ2-7, with TRBD1 identical over 9 bases. The CDR3 covers 14 residues. Germline V gives CDR1 SGHTA, CDR2 FQGNSA. Germline trimming cut 7 bases from V and 4 bases from J; bases unmatched to any gene: 8. The CDR3 DNA sequence: TGTGCCAGCACCCCGGACAGGGGAAGTTACGAGCAGTACTTC. This gives the protein CASTPDRGSYEQYF.

This clonotype has at least ten counts. J is TRBJ1-2 and V is TRBV20-1, with D maybe TRBD1 (6 bases). CDR1 and CDR2 from the germline V gene are DFQATT and SNEGSKA (reference sequence). With 7 bases removed from V and 7 bases from J, the gap between germline ends came to 13 bases. This CDR3 is built from 11 residues. CDR3 in amino acids: CSGTEQLGYTF. The CDR3 DNA reads as TGCAGTGGGACAGAGCAACTTGGCTACACCTTC.

The chain combines TRBV5-1 with TRBJ2-3; D not resolved. This CDR3 region has 14 residues. From germline, CDR1 is SGHRS and CDR2 YFSETQ. Trimming pared 2 bases from V and 4 bases from J, leaving 11 bases between. CDR3 nucleotides: TGCGCCAGCAGCTTTTCGGGTACTGCAGATACGCAGTATTTT. This codes for CASSFSGTADTQYF.

This clonotype showed up many times. The chain carries TRBV30 and TRBJ1-6; 7 nucleotides align to TRBD1. Germline CDR1 and CDR2: GTSNPN and SVGIG (reference sequence). The CDR3 contains 13 residues. The ends lost 4 bases at V and 10 bases at J; junction bases unmatched: 7. For the CDR3, the DNA is TGTGCCTGGAACCGGGACAGAGGATCACCCCTCCACTTT. The encoded protein is CAWNRDRGSPLHF.

This clonotype was picked up many times. This chain joins TRBV9 and TRBJ1-6, with D perhaps TRBD1 (5 bases). Germline V lookup: CDR1 SGDLS, CDR2 YYNGEE. CDR3 length: 12 residues. Trimming removed 4 bases at V and 13 bases at J, with 12 bases between. The CDR3: CASSPGVAPLHF. CDR3 sequence (DNA): TGTGCCAGCAGCCCGGGGGTCGCGCCCCTCCACTTT. Complete variable domain (other parts from reference TRBV9 and TRBJ1-6): DSGVTQTPKHLITATGQRVTLRCSPRSGDLSVYWYQQSLDQGLQFLIQYYNGEERAKGNILERFSAQQFPDLHSELNLSSLELGDSALYFCASSPGVAPLHFGNGTRLTVT.